The clone carrying this T cell receptor (beta chain) has a count of ten or more. TCRdb processed the RACE reads anew with MiXCR; each CDR3 protein has one entry. The table includes roughly 360,000 distinct CDR3 sequences, 4.8% detected once. The sample is drawn from a study of human T cells and chemical hapten exposure. Described time point: patch test 1, 2 weeks after DPC sensitization. Noted treatment: therapeutic diphenylcyclopropenone sensitization with weekly scalp DPC. The ends were cut back, 5 bases at V and 0 bases at J, with 10 bases in the middle. CDR1 is KGHSH and CDR2 is LQKENI in the germline V gene. CDR3 length: 14 amino acids.

Sequences were derived from whole blood, sampled in connection with sensitization to the hapten diphenylcyclopropenone (DPC). The V call is TRBV18, the J call TRBJ1-1; D unclear. This receptor was obtained from a woman between 50 and 59 years old with alopecia areata. Some clones in this sample may be carry-over from other donors' samples. CDR3 sequence: CASSAQNMNTEAFF. CDR3 sequence (DNA): TGTGCCAGCTCAGCTCAGAACATGAACACTGAAGCTTTCTTT.